This T cell receptor (beta chain) comes out of a study of CD8+CD57+ T cells in acquired aplastic anemia. As for the study in general: Sorted CD4+ plus CD8+ cells gave DNA averaging about 3.2 ug.

Patients sequenced had flow cytometry evidence of CD8+CD57+ cell expansion. Germline-derived CDR1 and CDR2 are SEHNR and FQNEAQ (reference sequence). CDR3 size: 16 residues. V gave up 4 bases and J gave up 3 bases, with 18 bases separating them. With respect to this clonotype: The antigen is undetermined.

General study points: In common between the patients and the controls were nearly 30 CD8+ CDR3 sequences.

Genomic DNA templated the TCR beta VDJ and CDR3 profiling. TCRdb re-analysed the reads in MiXCR, keeping a single row per CDR3 protein. Altogether 260,000 or so distinct CDR3 sequences are present, approximately 82% being singletons, with the ten largest covering 40% to 50%. The genes are TRBV7-9 and TRBJ1-2, with TRBD1 as a possible D gene (5 bases). The specimen was sorted CD4+, CD8+, or CD8+CD57+ T cells (not recorded which) from PBMCs. The TCR was taken from a human donor with aplastic anemia. In DNA, the CDR3 is TGTGCCAGCAGCTCACGAGGAAGGGGCGGGGACTATGGCTACACCTTC. Residues: CASSSRGRGGDYGYTF.